This section outlines one T cell receptor beta chain sequence together with its context. TCRdb's table, derived via immunoSEQ multiplex PCR, lists solely in-frame clones and lacks some. Of about 80,000 clones detected, roughly 96% appear once; the ten largest clones hold 0.34%. This specimen comes from a study of technical replicates of blood from several donors. Germline CDR1 is SNHLY and CDR2 is FYNNEI. Trimming removed 8 bases at V and 0 bases at J, with 22 bases between. There are 17 residues in the CDR3. The rearrangement uses TRBV2 and TRBJ1-1, with D possibly TRBD1 on 6 matching bases. The sequence was obtained from a human donor in good health. The sequenced material came from T cells isolated from PBMCs. In DNA form, the CDR3 reads TGTGCCAGCGCCCTACCCGGGACAAGGAATGTGAACACTGAAGCTTTCTTT. Translation gives CASALPGTRNVNTEAFF.